This T cell receptor (beta chain) was sequenced during a study of blood T cells in healthy people across ages. Caucasian individuals from Russia who were healthy and aged 6 to 90 acted as donors. The second PCR ran roughly 6 to 11 cycles with a sample-barcoded 5' primer and J-beta primers. One entry per CDR3 protein results from TCRdb running MiXCR on the 5' RACE reads. Among 270,000 or so distinct CDR3 sequences listed, 27% were seen once. This clonotype has just a few counts. What it binds is unknown. Whole-study findings and limits: PBMCs were not sorted, which prevented a conclusive comparison of naive versus antigen-experienced cells.

Germline V lookup: CDR1 LGHNA, CDR2 YSLEER. The ends were cut back, 5 bases at V and 0 bases at J, with 10 bases in the middle. This CDR3 has 15 amino acids. The chain employs TRBV4-3 and TRBJ2-2, with D maybe TRBD1 (6 bases). The sequenced sample was blood. This sequence was found in a woman aged 70 to 79 in good health. CDR3 sequence reads: CASSEQGTNTGELFF. In nucleotides, the CDR3 is TGCGCCAGCAGCGAACAGGGCACGAACACCGGGGAGCTGTTTTTT.